The rows below give T cell receptor beta chains drawn from one sample of a study of shared clonotypes between healthy human individuals. The table came from immunoSEQ multiplex PCR; TCRdb's copy has only in-frame clones and leaves some out. The sample holds hundreds of thousands of clones, approximately 96% seen once. Sequencing input: naive CD8+ T cells sorted from blood. Source of these receptors: a woman aged 25 to 39 in good health. The CDR3 runs from the conserved cysteine through the conserved F or W. The D gene is left open where the match is weak. Only some rows state a clone size, as once, few, many or a class for expanded clones.

j_call,d_call,v_call,clone_size,cdr3_aa,cdr3_nt
TRBJ2-7,TRBD1,TRBV4-1,NA,CASSRGQGRYEQYF,TGCGCCAGCAGCCGGGGACAGGGGAGATACGAGCAGTACTTC
TRBJ2-7,NA,TRBV5-1,NA,CATPFGGTWGYEQYF,TGCGCCACCCCCTTTGGGGGGACATGGGGCTACGAGCAGTACTTC
TRBJ2-3,TRBD2,TRBV6-1,NA,CASSEDLAGGEADTQYF,TGTGCCAGCAGTGAAGATCTAGCGGGAGGTGAGGCAGATACGCAGTATTTT
TRBJ1-1,NA,TRBV10-1,NA,CASSEAGAVFF,TGCGCCAGCAGTGAGGCAGGGGCGGTTTTCTTT
TRBJ2-6,NA,TRBV28,NA,CASSLPRNSGANVLTF,TGTGCCAGCAGCCTCCCACGAAACTCTGGGGCCAACGTCCTGACTTTC
TRBJ2-1,TRBD2,TRBV28,once,CASRYSGSGDEQFF,TGTGCCAGCAGATATAGCGGGAGTGGGGATGAGCAGTTCTTC
TRBJ1-5,NA,TRBV6-5,NA,CASGEQGANQPQHF,TGTGCCAGCGGTGAGCAGGGTGCCAATCAGCCCCAGCATTTT
TRBJ2-7,NA,TRBV4-1,NA,CASSHGAEGYEQYF,TGCGCCAGCAGCCACGGGGCCGAGGGATACGAGCAGTACTTC
TRBJ2-2,TRBD1,TRBV11-2,NA,CASSSFRQGDWGELFF,TGTGCCAGCAGCTCCTTCAGACAGGGCGATTGGGGGGAGCTGTTTTTT
TRBJ2-5,TRBD1,TRBV10-1,NA,CASSRDRGKTQYF,TGCGCCAGCAGTCGGGACAGGGGAAAGACCCAGTACTTC
TRBJ1-2,NA,TRBV19,NA,CASSSGLPHGYTF,TGTGCCAGTAGTTCCGGGCTACCTCATGGCTACACCTTC
TRBJ1-1,NA,TRBV29-1,NA,CSVSAGYLDEAFF,TGCAGCGTTAGTGCCGGATACTTGGATGAAGCTTTCTTT
TRBJ1-2,NA,TRBV6-5,NA,CASSYAEGRSYGYTF,TGTGCCAGCAGTTACGCCGAGGGACGCTCCTATGGCTACACCTTC
TRBJ2-2,TRBD2,TRBV5-6,NA,CASSADGTSGMSGELFF,TGTGCCAGCAGCGCCGACGGGACTAGCGGGATGTCCGGGGAGCTGTTTTTT
TRBJ1-2,NA,TRBV27,NA,CASSPFGSTFLYGYTF,TGTGCCAGCAGTCCCTTCGGCAGTACGTTCCTATATGGCTACACCTTC
TRBJ2-3,NA,TRBV13,NA,CASSLRGGSPTDTQYF,TGTGCCAGCAGTCTCCGAGGGGGTAGCCCCACAGATACGCAGTATTTT
TRBJ2-5,NA,TRBV5-6,NA,CAGGLGGETQYF,TGTGCCGGAGGGCTCGGGGGAGAGACCCAGTACTTC
TRBJ2-1,TRBD2,TRBV19,NA,CASKSGLAGVGNEQFF,TGTGCCAGTAAGTCAGGACTAGCGGGAGTTGGCAATGAGCAGTTCTTC
TRBJ1-1,NA,TRBV5-1,NA,CASSLDPGRNTEAFF,TGCGCCAGCAGCCTGGACCCGGGACGTAACACTGAAGCTTTCTTT
TRBJ2-7,NA,TRBV11-2,NA,CASSSPTQQYF,TGTGCCAGCAGCTCACCCACTCAGCAGTACTTC
TRBJ1-4,NA,TRBV19,NA,CASSEDSRGEKLFF,TGTGCCAGTAGTGAGGACAGCAGAGGGGAAAAACTGTTTTTT
TRBJ2-7,NA,TRBV2,NA,CASSGRDGLWGSSYEQYF,TGTGCCAGCAGTGGGAGGGACGGTCTGTGGGGTAGCTCCTACGAGCAGTACTTC
TRBJ2-3,TRBD2,TRBV5-1,NA,CASSLGLAGGPQGPTDTQYF,TGCGCCAGCAGCTTGGGACTAGCGGGAGGGCCCCAGGGTCCCACAGATACGCAGTATTTT
TRBJ2-6,NA,TRBV28,NA,CASSLEPTRAGANVLTF,TGTGCCAGCAGTTTAGAGCCGACCAGGGCTGGGGCCAACGTCCTGACTTTC
TRBJ2-3,NA,TRBV9,NA,CASSVRVSTDTQYF,TGTGCCAGCAGCGTCCGGGTTAGCACAGATACGCAGTATTTT
TRBJ2-5,NA,TRBV2,NA,CASSFDGEYQETQYF,TGTGCCAGCAGCTTTGACGGGGAGTACCAAGAGACCCAGTACTTC
TRBJ2-7,TRBD2,TRBV27,NA,CASSLAGGYEQYF,TGTGCCAGCAGTTTAGCGGGGGGCTACGAGCAGTACTTC
TRBJ2-7,NA,TRBV28,once,CASSLSQYEQYF,TGTGCCAGCAGTTTATCACAATACGAGCAGTACTTC
TRBJ2-1,TRBD1,TRBV19,NA,CASNYRGTYNEQFF,TGTGCCAGTAACTACAGGGGCACCTACAATGAGCAGTTCTTC
TRBJ2-7,NA,TRBV7-2,NA,CASLDPGVSRDEQYF,TGTGCCAGCTTAGACCCCGGGGTTTCTAGGGACGAGCAGTACTTC
TRBJ1-1,NA,TRBV5-4,NA,CASRSDSEAFF,TGTGCCAGCAGGTCTGACAGTGAAGCTTTCTTT
TRBJ2-7,TRBD1,TRBV7-8,NA,CASSLRDRGVSYEQYF,TGTGCCAGCAGCCTCCGGGACAGAGGAGTCTCCTACGAGCAGTACTTC
TRBJ1-5,NA,TRBV19,NA,CASSIDERQPQHF,TGTGCCAGTAGTATAGATGAGAGGCAGCCCCAGCATTTT
TRBJ2-3,TRBD1,TRBV27,NA,CASSLSTGGYADTQYF,TGTGCCAGCAGTTTATCTACAGGGGGCTACGCAGATACGCAGTATTTT
TRBJ1-2,TRBD1,TRBV19,NA,CASSIDEEGQGPTYGYTF,TGTGCCAGTAGTATAGATGAAGAGGGACAGGGGCCAACCTATGGCTACACCTTC
TRBJ2-7,NA,TRBV11-1,NA,CASSLERDYEQYF,TGTGCCAGCAGCTTAGAAAGGGACTACGAGCAGTACTTC
TRBJ2-2,NA,TRBV5-1,NA,CASSLGRESYTGELFF,TGCGCCAGCAGCTTGGGACGGGAGTCGTACACCGGGGAGCTGTTTTTT
TRBJ2-1,NA,TRBV27,NA,CASSLGPTNEQFF,TGTGCCAGCAGTTTGGGTCCCACCAATGAGCAGTTCTTC
TRBJ2-7,NA,TRBV27,once,CASSLSLMRGAYEQYF,TGTGCCAGCAGTTTATCTCTAATGAGAGGAGCCTACGAGCAGTACTTC
TRBJ1-5,NA,TRBV21-1,few,CASSKEGCNQPQHF,TGTGCCAGCAGCAAAGAGGGGTGTAATCAGCCCCAGCATTTT
TRBJ2-5,NA,TRBV7-8,NA,CASSFVPSSQETQYF,TGTGCCAGCAGCTTCGTCCCGAGCAGCCAAGAGACCCAGTACTTC
TRBJ2-2,NA,TRBV5-8,NA,CASRPVVWREDTGELFF,TGTGCCAGCAGACCCGTAGTCTGGCGGGAAGACACCGGGGAGCTGTTTTTT
TRBJ1-1,NA,TRBV7-9,NA,CASSFSTGGTEAFF,TGTGCCAGCAGCTTTTCCACGGGGGGGACTGAAGCTTTCTTT
TRBJ2-7,NA,TRBV5-1,once,CASSLGMGIDEQYF,TGCGCCAGCAGCTTGGGCATGGGTATAGACGAGCAGTACTTC
TRBJ2-3,NA,TRBV28,NA,CASSQPGPNAQYF,TGTGCCAGCAGTCAGCCGGGACCAAATGCGCAGTATTTT
TRBJ1-2,NA,TRBV6-5,NA,CASSYKGNYGYTF,TGTGCCAGCAGTTACAAGGGTAACTATGGCTACACCTTC
TRBJ2-3,NA,TRBV15,NA,CATRAFSDESSTDTQYF,TGTGCCACCAGGGCTTTTTCGGACGAGTCTAGCACAGATACGCAGTATTTT
TRBJ2-3,NA,TRBV11-2,NA,CASSLDQRTRGPGATQYF,TGTGCCAGCAGCTTAGATCAGAGAACCCGCGGACCTGGCGCTACGCAGTATTTT
TRBJ2-7,NA,TRBV9,NA,CASSVHRVSYEQYF,TGTGCCAGCAGCGTCCACAGGGTTTCCTACGAGCAGTACTTC
TRBJ2-3,TRBD2,TRBV4-2,NA,CASSPGLAGATDTQYF,TGTGCCAGCAGCCCAGGACTAGCGGGAGCGACAGATACGCAGTATTTT
TRBJ2-3,TRBD2,TRBV11-2,NA,CASSPLAGEGPDTQYF,TGTGCCAGCAGCCCCCTTGCGGGAGAGGGCCCAGATACGCAGTATTTT
TRBJ2-7,TRBD2,TRBV9,NA,CASSVEPAGGPQGEQYF,TGTGCCAGCAGCGTAGAGCCAGCGGGAGGGCCGCAGGGCGAGCAGTACTTC
TRBJ2-2,TRBD1,TRBV7-9,NA,CASTLGTGRAGELFF,TGTGCCAGCACCCTAGGGACAGGGCGAGCCGGGGAGCTGTTTTTT
TRBJ2-2,NA,TRBV6-5,NA,CASSYGPPGELFF,TGTGCCAGCAGTTACGGTCCACCCGGGGAGCTGTTTTTT
TRBJ2-2,NA,TRBV9,NA,CASSPATGELFF,TGTGCCAGCAGCCCCGCAACCGGGGAGCTGTTTTTT
TRBJ2-7,TRBD2,TRBV7-8,NA,CASSIGTSGWVESEQYF,TGTGCCAGCAGCATTGGGACTAGCGGGTGGGTTGAGAGTGAGCAGTACTTC
TRBJ2-3,TRBD2,TRBV5-6,once,CASSSGSGGGPDTQYF,TGTGCCAGCAGCTCGGGCAGCGGGGGAGGTCCAGATACGCAGTATTTT
TRBJ2-7,TRBD2,TRBV28,NA,CASSPGTSGRRGEQYF,TGTGCCAGCAGTCCCGGGACTAGCGGGAGACGGGGGGAGCAGTACTTC